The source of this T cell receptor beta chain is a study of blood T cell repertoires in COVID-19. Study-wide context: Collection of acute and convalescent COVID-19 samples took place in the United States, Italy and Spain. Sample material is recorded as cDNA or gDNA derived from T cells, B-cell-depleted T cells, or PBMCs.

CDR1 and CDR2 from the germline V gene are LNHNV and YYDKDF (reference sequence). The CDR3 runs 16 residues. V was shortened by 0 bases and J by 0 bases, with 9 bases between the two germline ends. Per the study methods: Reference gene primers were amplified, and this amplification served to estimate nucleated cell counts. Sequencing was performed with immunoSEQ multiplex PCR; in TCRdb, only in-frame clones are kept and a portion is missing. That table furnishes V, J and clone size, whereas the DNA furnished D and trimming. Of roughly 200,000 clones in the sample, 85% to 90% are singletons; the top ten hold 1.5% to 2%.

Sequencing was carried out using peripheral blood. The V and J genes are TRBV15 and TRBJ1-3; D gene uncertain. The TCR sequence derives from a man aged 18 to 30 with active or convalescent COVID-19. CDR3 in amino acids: CATSRDRVGSGNTIYF. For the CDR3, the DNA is TGTGCCACCAGCAGAGATCGGGTAGGCTCTGGAAACACCATATATTTT. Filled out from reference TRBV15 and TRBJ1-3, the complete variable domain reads DAMVIQNPRYQVTQFGKPVTLSCSQTLNHNVMYWYQQKSSQAPKLLFHYYDKDFNNEADTPDNFQSRRPNTSFCFLDIRSPGLGDTAMYLCATSRDRVGSGNTIYFGEGSWLTVV.